This T cell receptor (beta chain) was captured in a study of early T cells in non-severe SARS-CoV-2 infection. In the library, individual cDNA molecules carried attached unique molecular identifiers. One entry per CDR3 protein results from TCRdb running MiXCR on the 5' RACE reads. This table has around 79,000 distinct CDR3 sequences, about 11% appearing once. Study-wide findings and caveats: Matching with VDJdb favored anti-spike CD8 responses (missing private and CD4 specificities).

There are many counts of this clonotype. Antigen unknown. Germline V gene lookup returns CDR1 SGHAT and CDR2 FQNNGV. Trimming took 1 base from V and 3 from J, leaving 11 bases between them. This CDR3 comprises 15 residues. The gene calls are TRBV11-2 and TRBJ2-3; TRBD2 might be the D (5 bases). The receptor's source is an adult who was a healthcare worker with PCR-confirmed SARS-CoV-2 infection or an uninfected control (not recorded which). The sample consisted of whole blood, taken at baseline. The CDR3 DNA is TGTGCCAGCAGCTTAGCCGCGGGTCCTACAGATACGCAGTATTTT. Its protein is CASSLAAGPTDTQYF. The whole variable domain, filled in from reference TRBV11-2 and TRBJ2-3, reads EAGVAQSPRYKIIEKRQSVAFWCNPISGHATLYWYQQILGQGPKLLIQFQNNGVVDDSQLPKDRFSAERLKGVDSTLKIQPAKLEDSAVYLCASSLAAGPTDTQYFGPGTRLTVL.